This T cell receptor (beta chain) was documented in a study of technical replicates of blood from a handful of donors. The assay was immunoSEQ multiplex PCR, and TCRdb's table has in-frame clones only and misses some. Here the sample spans tens of thousands of clones, approximately 96% being singletons. V lost 3 bases and J lost 3; bases outside the gene matches: 7. Germline V CDR1 and CDR2: KGHSH, LQKENI. The CDR3 spans 15 residues. The chain carries TRBV18 and TRBJ2-7, with 8 bases matching TRBD1. The sequencing input was T cells isolated from PBMCs. This receptor was obtained from a human donor in good health. The CDR3 region is CASSPPGQAIYEQYF. In nucleotides, the CDR3 is TGTGCCAGCTCACCTCCGGGACAGGCGATCTACGAGCAGTACTTC.